This is a list of T cell receptor beta chains from one sample in a study of naive and memory T cell subsets. TCRdb used MiXCR to reprocess the UMI-ligation and nested PCR reads, holding one entry per CDR3 protein. The data contain roughly 100,000 distinct CDR3 sequences, approximately 15% of them seen just once; the ten biggest clones take up approximately 2.6%. Sequences were obtained from naive CD8+ T cells from blood. These receptors came from a human donor in good health. CDR3s include the opening cysteine and the closing phenylalanine or tryptophan. Where a row states a size, it is once, few, many or the class of an expanded clone; other rows omit it.

v_gene: TRBV3-1
abundance: few
CDR3aa: CASSQDSKASGADTQYF

v_gene: TRBV27
abundance: NA
CDR3aa: CASSLYLASGNTGELFF

v_gene: TRBV27
abundance: NA
CDR3aa: CASSLSAGGREQYF

v_gene: TRBV20-1
abundance: NA
CDR3aa: CSARVVGVEAGANVLTF

v_gene: TRBV4-3
abundance: NA
CDR3aa: CASSQKPGLSYEQYF

v_gene: TRBV9
abundance: few
CDR3aa: CASTLAGASTDTQYF

v_gene: TRBV12-3/TRBV12-4
abundance: NA
CDR3aa: CASSPTGFGTGELFF

v_gene: TRBV12-3/TRBV12-4
abundance: few
CDR3aa: CASRGQGAVFSGELFF

v_gene: TRBV29-1
abundance: many
CDR3aa: CSVLTGGLDTEAFF

v_gene: TRBV20-1
abundance: NA
CDR3aa: CSAGGLNEQFF

v_gene: TRBV7-9
abundance: few
CDR3aa: CASSTRTSGVYNEQFF

v_gene: TRBV4-1
abundance: NA
CDR3aa: CASSQRASNEQFF

v_gene: TRBV29-1
abundance: many
CDR3aa: CSVLGLAGEGGTGELFF

v_gene: TRBV9
abundance: few
CDR3aa: CASSAGQGNQPQHF

v_gene: TRBV7-6
abundance: NA
CDR3aa: CASSPLTGADTQYF

v_gene: TRBV7-9
abundance: few
CDR3aa: CASSQVMVETQYF

v_gene: TRBV7-8
abundance: NA
CDR3aa: CASSPGELRRETQYF

v_gene: TRBV25-1
abundance: NA
CDR3aa: CASSGYSYNSPLHF

v_gene: TRBV29-1
abundance: few
CDR3aa: CSHTGALDGDEQFF

v_gene: TRBV7-6
abundance: many
CDR3aa: CASSLVRLAGDSGANVLTF

v_gene: TRBV12-3/TRBV12-4
abundance: few
CDR3aa: CASSLGFSYEQYF

v_gene: TRBV7-9
abundance: few
CDR3aa: CASSLLRGRNTGELFF

v_gene: TRBV29-1
abundance: NA
CDR3aa: CSVLTGGRIGNTIYF

v_gene: TRBV2
abundance: NA
CDR3aa: CAGTGTDTQYF

v_gene: TRBV3-1
abundance: NA
CDR3aa: CASSQGAGYGYTF

v_gene: TRBV19
abundance: NA
CDR3aa: CASSTGTSYNEQFF

v_gene: TRBV10-2
abundance: many
CDR3aa: CATARQGLVEQYF

v_gene: TRBV7-9
abundance: few
CDR3aa: CASRITGNTGELFF

v_gene: TRBV20-1
abundance: few
CDR3aa: CSARDWRDNEQFF